This T cell receptor (beta chain) was found in a study of T cell repertoires in cytomegalovirus infection. At the level of the study: Public TCR beta signatures marked donors with CMV infection and the matching HLA.

The CDR3 has 16 amino acids. CDR1 is SEHNR, CDR2 FQNEAQ, per germline (reference sequence). Between the trimmed V and J ends, which lost 1 base and 7 bases, there was a span of 17 bases. Study-wide points: In two of eight donors, the top clonotype was HLA-C-restricted CMV-specific.

Details on this clonotype: What it binds is unknown.

TCRdb re-called the reads with MiXCR, one entry per CDR3 protein. The repertoire includes nearly 450,000 distinct CDR3 sequences, approximately 33% of them detected once, and around 13% sits in the top ten. The V gene is TRBV7-9, the J gene TRBJ1-5, with D possibly being TRBD1 (6 bases). This TCR derives from a human donor in good health (CMV status not recorded). Some clones in this sample may be carry-over from other donors' samples. Sequencing was performed on PBMCs. CDR3 residues: CASSLGAGASGQPQHF. The CDR3 region has the DNA TGTGCCAGCAGCTTAGGGGCAGGGGCATCAGGGCAGCCCCAGCATTTT.